The entry that follows covers one T cell receptor beta chain sequence. The sample holds a few counts of this clonotype. Its antigen is unknown. No much larger clone is present one base from it, and per-base qualities are unavailable. The sample is drawn from a study of early T cells in non-severe SARS-CoV-2 infection (dated by TCRdb to about 2021). For context, the study as a whole: TCR sequencing used bulk RNA from unsorted whole blood, so alpha and beta chains could not be paired.

V drops 4 bases and J drops 2 bases, leaving 15 bases in between. The CDR3 spans 16 residues, from the cysteine through the phenylalanine. The entry retains the CDR3 DNA only, 48 bases that are in frame from base 1. CDR1 and CDR2 are drawn from the germline V gene: SGHAT, FQNNGV. Library preparation used 5' RACE. Instrument on record: NextSeq 500. The TCR library protocol attached unique molecular identifiers to individual cDNA molecules to correct for sequencing error and PCR bias. Both TCR alpha and beta chains were sequenced, and tight co-correlation was observed between alpha and beta sequence abundances in each sample. The paper's data handling went like this. Decombinator V4 was used to annotate the V gene, J gene and CDR3 of the TCR sequences. TCRs were defined as expanded if a significant change between any two time points was detected under a Poisson model with p below 0.0001. TCR abundances were normalised to the total number of TCRs sequenced in each sample and reported as counts per million. MAIT TCRs were defined by TRAV1-2 paired with TRAJ12, TRAJ20 or TRAJ33, and iNKT TCRs by TRAV10 paired with TRAJ18. A search of VDJdb, accessed on 1 November 2021, was run for TCRs annotated to CMV, EBV and SARS-CoV-2, with TCRs annotated for multiple antigens excluded. The public reads were reanalyzed by TCRdb: fastp trimming at Q25, MiXCR alignment, in-frame beta chains only. CDR3 protein duplicates are merged, each entry listing the most common genes and DNA. The V and J calls were determined by TCRdb, not by the authors. This sample holds about 94,000 distinct CDR3 sequences; 13% were observed only once. The ten largest clones represent 2% to 2.5% of the sample.

General conclusions and limits of the study: VDJdb matching was skewed toward anti-spike CD8 responses and likely underestimated virus-specific expansions, missing private and CD4 specificities.

The study was a case-control design nested within a healthcare worker cohort in London, UK, with weekly nasopharyngeal swab PCR tests and blood sampling. Healthcare workers were recruited between 23 and 31 March 2020, during the week of the UK lockdown, and were followed weekly for up to roughly 15 weeks. The rearrangement joined TRBV11-2 to TRBJ1-5; TRBD1 is a possible D gene, resting on 5 matching bases. The material sequenced was whole blood. This TCR derives from an adult who was a healthcare worker with PCR-confirmed SARS-CoV-2 infection or an uninfected control (not recorded which). The nucleotides are TGTGCCAGCAGCTCCCGACAGACCCTTGGCAATCAGCCCCAGCATTTT. This translates into CASSSRQTLGNQPQHF.